This paragraph covers one TCR beta chain sequence. This sample is drawn from a study of blood T cell repertoires in COVID-19. Clones were sequenced by immunoSEQ multiplex PCR, and TCRdb holds only the in-frame ones, with some missing. The data contain 150,000 to 200,000 clones, 90% of them singletons. The CDR3 has 15 residues. CDR1 is SGHNT, CDR2 YYREEE, per germline (reference sequence). Trimming left V 3 bases short and J 0 bases short, with 11 bases between. This receptor was obtained from a man over 45 with acute or convalescent COVID-19. The sample consisted of peripheral blood. The rearrangement joins TRBV5-4 to TRBJ2-3; perhaps TRBD1 as D (6 bases). DNA of the CDR3: TGTGCCAGCAGCTCTGGACAGATTAGCACAGATACGCAGTATTTT. Protein product: CASSSGQISTDTQYF. The complete variable domain, with remaining parts taken from reference TRBV5-4 and TRBJ2-3, reads ETGVTQSPTHLIKTRGQQVTLRCSSQSGHNTVSWYQQALGQGPQFIFQYYREEENGRGNFPPRFSGLQFPNYSSELNVNALELDDSALYLCASSSGQISTDTQYFGPGTRLTVL.